Listed below are T cell receptor beta chains from one sample, sequenced in a study of cytomegalovirus exposure and HLA in healthy donors. Only in-frame clones appear in the TCRdb table, and some are missing; sequencing was by immunoSEQ multiplex PCR. This table holds 200,000 to 250,000 clones, more than 75% found once. The sequenced material came from PBMCs. Receptors originate from a human donor in good health. Each CDR3 is given with its conserved first and last residue. D genes are given only for firm matches. Size tells how often a clone was seen (once, few, many) or the class of an expanded clone, and some rows leave it out.

size,V,J,D,DNA,CDR3
-,TRBV11-2,TRBJ2-2,-,TGTGCCAGCAGAGGGTCGGGAGTGGGCACCGGGGAGCTGTTTTTT,CASRGSGVGTGELFF
-,TRBV9,TRBJ1-3,-,TGTGCCAGCAGCGCCCTATCGTCATCTGGAAACACCATATATTTT,CASSALSSSGNTIYF
-,TRBV6-5,TRBJ2-7,TRBD1,TGTGCCAGCAGTTACAACAGGGGCCACTACGAGCAGTACTTC,CASSYNRGHYEQYF
once,TRBV6-5,TRBJ1-4,-,TGTGCCAGCAGTAGAGCAGGGGCCGATAATGAAAAACTGTTTTTT,CASSRAGADNEKLFF
-,TRBV10-2,TRBJ2-7,-,TGCGCCAGCAGTACAGCTTACGAGCAGTACTTC,CASSTAYEQYF
medium-sized,TRBV10-3,TRBJ1-5,-,TGTGCCATCGGAACAGGTGATAGCAATCAGCCCCAGCATTTT,CAIGTGDSNQPQHF
-,TRBV28,TRBJ2-1,-,TGTGCCAGCAACGGGGGTCCGTACAATGAGCAGTTCTTC,CASNGGPYNEQFF
-,TRBV19,TRBJ2-4,-,TGTGCCAGTAGTAAAGCACAGGGTATGAGGATAGCCAAAAACATTCAGTACTTC,CASSKAQGMRIAKNIQYF
-,TRBV28,TRBJ1-2,TRBD1,TGTGCCAGCAGTTTGGATCCCCAGGGGGCTTACGGCTACACCTTC,CASSLDPQGAYGYTF
-,TRBV7-3,TRBJ1-2,TRBD1,TGTGCCAGCAGCCCCCAGGGGGGTAACTATGGCTACACCTTC,CASSPQGGNYGYTF
-,TRBV7-3,TRBJ2-5,-,TGTGCCAGCAGCTTAGACTCGGGTGGGACCCAGTACTTC,CASSLDSGGTQYF
-,TRBV4-1,TRBJ2-5,-,TGCGCCAGCAGCCGAGCGCCCCCGGGGGACCAAGAGACCCAGTACTTC,CASSRAPPGDQETQYF
-,TRBV10-2,TRBJ1-2,-,TGCGCCAGCAGTGAACAGGACACAGTTAACTATGGCTACACCTTC,CASSEQDTVNYGYTF
-,TRBV4-2,TRBJ1-1,-,TGTGCCGGCAGCCAAGTGGGAGGTTCGAACACTGAAGCTTTCTTT,CAGSQVGGSNTEAFF
-,TRBV14,TRBJ1-1,-,TGTGCCAGCAGCCTTACAGGAACTGAAGCTTTCTTT,CASSLTGTEAFF
-,TRBV4-1,TRBJ2-5,TRBD1,TGCGCCAGCAGCCGACAGGGGTGGCGGGAGACCCAGTACTTC,CASSRQGWRETQYF
-,TRBV13,TRBJ1-3,TRBD1,TGTGCCAGCAGCTTAGCCGGGACAGTCGCTGGAAACACCATATATTTT,CASSLAGTVAGNTIYF
-,TRBV5-6,TRBJ2-5,-,TGTGCCAGCAGCTTAGGCGGAAGCGGAGAGACCCAGTACTTC,CASSLGGSGETQYF
-,TRBV7-2,TRBJ2-5,TRBD2,TGTGCCAGCAGCTTTTCCGGGACTAGCTACGAGACCCAGTACTTC,CASSFSGTSYETQYF
-,TRBV15,TRBJ2-3,-,TGTGCCACCAGCAGAGAAATTAGCAGGACAGCAGATACGCAGTATTTT,CATSREISRTADTQYF
-,TRBV29-1,TRBJ1-2,-,TGCAGCGTTGAAAATCCAGGGAAAGCTACGGGTCCTGGCTACACCTTC,CSVENPGKATGPGYTF
-,TRBV7-5,TRBJ2-7,-,TGTGCCAGAAGCTTATTGGCTAGCGGCTTAGAGTACGAGCAGTACTTC,CARSLLASGLEYEQYF
-,TRBV4-1,TRBJ1-2,TRBD1,TGCGCCAGCAGCCAGCACGGGACAGACTATGGCTACACCTTC,CASSQHGTDYGYTF
-,TRBV7-2,TRBJ2-5,-,TGTGCCAGCAGCTTAATCGTCCGCGCGAGGGAGACCCAGTACTTC,CASSLIVRARETQYF
-,TRBV7-6,TRBJ2-1,-,TGTGCCAGCAGCTTAGAGGCAGGGCAGGGGACTGAGCAGTTCTTC,CASSLEAGQGTEQFF
-,TRBV4-1,TRBJ2-5,-,TGCGCCAGCAGCCAAGATACTGCGGTACAGTACTTC,CASSQDTAVQYF
-,TRBV6-5,TRBJ2-5,TRBD1,TGTGCCAGCAGCCCCGGGACAGGGATTTGGACCCAGTACTTC,CASSPGTGIWTQYF
-,TRBV14,TRBJ2-7,TRBD1,TGTGCCAGCCGGAAGGACAGGGCTAGTTACGAGCAGTACTTC,CASRKDRASYEQYF
-,TRBV14,TRBJ2-4,TRBD1,TGTGCCAGCAGTCGAGGGACAGGGCAAAACATTCAGTACTTC,CASSRGTGQNIQYF
-,TRBV7-9,TRBJ2-1,TRBD2,TGTGCCAGCAGCTTAGCGGGAGGGCATAACTACAATGAGCAGTTCTTC,CASSLAGGHNYNEQFF
-,TRBV6-5,TRBJ2-1,TRBD1,TGTGCCAGCAGTCGACAGGGGGCTTTCTACAATGAGCAGTTCTTC,CASSRQGAFYNEQFF
-,TRBV6-6,TRBJ1-4,TRBD1,TGTGCCAGCAGTACCGATCGGACAGGGTCAAATGAAAAACTGTTTTTT,CASSTDRTGSNEKLFF
-,TRBV5-1,TRBJ2-7,-,TGCGCCAGCAGCCCGCATAACTACTACGAGCAGTACTTC,CASSPHNYYEQYF
-,TRBV6-5,TRBJ1-2,-,TGTGCCAGCATTGGGACACATGGCTACACCTTC,CASIGTHGYTF
-,TRBV5-4,TRBJ2-7,-,TGTGCCAGCAGCTTGAGCGTCAGCTACGAGCAGTACTTC,CASSLSVSYEQYF
-,TRBV4-1,TRBJ2-1,-,TGCGCCAGCAGCCCAGACCCGGGATCCTACAATGAGCAGTTCTTC,CASSPDPGSYNEQFF
-,TRBV14,TRBJ2-3,-,TGTGCCAGCAGGGACGGGAGCCGGAGCACAGATACGCAGTATTTT,CASRDGSRSTDTQYF
-,TRBV7-9,TRBJ2-3,-,TGTGCCAGCAGCTTAGACAGGGCTCCGGGCACAGATACGCAGTATTTT,CASSLDRAPGTDTQYF
-,TRBV4-2,TRBJ2-1,-,TGTGCCAGCAGCCACCCAAGAGTTCGATCCTACAATGAGCAGTTCTTC,CASSHPRVRSYNEQFF
-,TRBV18,TRBJ2-7,TRBD2,TGTGCCAGCTCACGAGGACTAGCGGACGTTTCCTACGAGCAGTACTTC,CASSRGLADVSYEQYF
-,TRBV7-2,TRBJ2-1,-,TGTGCCAGCAGCTTAACAGGGCCCTACAATGAGCAGTTCTTC,CASSLTGPYNEQFF
-,TRBV11-2,TRBJ2-5,TRBD1,TGTGCCAGCAGCCTGATACAGGGGTACGGAGAGACCCAGTACTTC,CASSLIQGYGETQYF
once,TRBV13,TRBJ2-3,TRBD1,TGTGCCAGCAGCTTCGGGGGACAGGGGGCGTTCGCAGATACGCAGTATTTT,CASSFGGQGAFADTQYF
-,TRBV6-5,TRBJ2-1,TRBD2,TGTGCCAGCCGTAGGGGGGAGCGGGAGTGGCAGTTCTTC,CASRRGEREWQFF
-,TRBV4-1,TRBJ1-4,-,TGCGCCAGCACCCCGTTTGTCTTTAATGAAAAACTGTTTTTT,CASTPFVFNEKLFF
-,TRBV15,TRBJ2-1,-,TGTGCCACCAGAGGGGGGGGGAGAGGGTCCTACAATGAGCAGTTCTTC,CATRGGGRGSYNEQFF
-,TRBV28,TRBJ2-5,-,TGTGCCAGCGAAGCCCCGGCGGCGTACCAAGAGACCCAGTACTTC,CASEAPAAYQETQYF
-,TRBV6-5,TRBJ2-7,-,TGTGCCAGCAGGGTCGGGCGGGCAGGATCATACGAGCAGTACTTC,CASRVGRAGSYEQYF
once,TRBV30,TRBJ2-3,-,TGTGCCTGGAGTGTCGGCAGGGCATTGGGGAATACGCAGTATTTT,CAWSVGRALGNTQYF
-,TRBV25-1,TRBJ1-3,TRBD1,TGTGCCAGCAGTTACACCGGACAGGCCGACACCATATATTTT,CASSYTGQADTIYF
-,TRBV5-1,TRBJ1-1,-,TGCGCCAGCAGCTTGTCCCTGGACAGTTCCACTGAAGCTTTCTTT,CASSLSLDSSTEAFF
-,TRBV19,TRBJ2-3,TRBD2,TGTGCCAGTACCAATGAAGGCGCGGGAGGAGGGGGAAGGGGCACAGATACGCAGTATTTT,CASTNEGAGGGGRGTDTQYF
-,TRBV5-4,TRBJ1-1,-,TGTGCCAGCAGCGAGGACACGAACACTGAAGCTTTCTTT,CASSEDTNTEAFF
once,TRBV7-9,TRBJ2-7,TRBD2,TGTGCCAGCAGCCCGCGTTTAGCGGGAGCTTACTACGAGCAGTACTTC,CASSPRLAGAYYEQYF
-,TRBV14,TRBJ2-3,-,TGTGCCAGCAGCCAAGATCGCGGTGGAGGCACAGATACGCAGTATTTT,CASSQDRGGGTDTQYF
-,TRBV28,TRBJ1-5,-,TGTGCCAGCAGGGCGGGGGGAGGAAGCAATCAGCCCCAGCATTTT,CASRAGGGSNQPQHF
-,TRBV20-1,TRBJ2-1,TRBD2,TGCAGTGCTCAAGGACTAGACGAGCAGTTCTTC,CSAQGLDEQFF
-,TRBV4-1,TRBJ1-4,-,TGCGCCAGCAGCCAAGTTGAGGAAAAACTGTTTTTT,CASSQVEEKLFF
-,TRBV6-5,TRBJ1-2,-,TGTGCCAGCAGTACGGGATATGGCTACACCTTC,CASSTGYGYTF